This TCR beta chain was retrieved from a study of regulatory T cells in long-lasting Graves disease. This clonotype was observed at least ten times. Arm-PCR of CDR3 regions and iRepertoire HTBI primers were used to build TCR beta libraries. TCRdb re-derived calls from the multiplex PCR reads in MiXCR, one entry per CDR3 protein. The sample lists over 250,000 distinct CDR3 sequences, roughly a fifth occurring once. This sample's time point: persistent/refractory GD, antithyroid drugs over 5 years with positive TRAb. PBMC RNA served as the TCR library source. Germline lookup yields CDR1 MNHNS and CDR2 SASEGT. The CDR3 has 13 amino acids. Trimming cost V 6 bases and J 6 bases; bases outside gene matches: 7.

The sample here was peripheral blood mononuclear cells (PBMCs), taken when the disease was refractory, from a patient treated with antithyroid drugs. The chain employs TRBV6-1 and TRBJ1-2; 7 positions agree with TRBD1. The TCR sequence derives from a female donor with Graves disease. CDR3 in DNA: TGTGCCAGCAGACCAAAGGGACAGAATGGCTACACCTTC. It codes for CASRPKGQNGYTF.